Listed below are T cell receptor beta chains from one sample, sequenced in a study of blood T cell repertoires in COVID-19. Only in-frame clones appear in the TCRdb table, and some are missing; sequencing was by immunoSEQ multiplex PCR. The sample gives over 150,000 clones, 88% of which show up once; approximately 9% is in the top ten. The sequenced sample was PBMCs or T cells enriched from blood (not recorded which). These TCRs come from a woman younger than 30 who had recovered from COVID-19. Both conserved end residues are part of each CDR3. A D gene is named only where the DNA matches it firmly. A clone size is listed for some rows: how often the clone was seen (once, few, many), or a class if it is expanded.

J gene,V gene,D gene,clone size,CDR3 DNA,CDR3 protein
TRBJ1-3,TRBV7-2,.,.,TGTGCCAGCACCCCAGATGGGGGGAAGGCCATATATTTT,CASTPDGGKAIYF
TRBJ2-7,TRBV6-1,.,many,TGTGCCAGCAGTGATAGCGGCCGTGCCGACGAGCAGTACTTC,CASSDSGRADEQYF
TRBJ1-4,TRBV4-2,TRBD1,.,TGTGCCAGCAGCCCCGGGACAGGGAATGAAAAACTGTTTTTT,CASSPGTGNEKLFF
TRBJ1-1,TRBV9,TRBD1,.,TGTGCCAGCAGCGGCCCGCAACCCAGACAGGGAGCTTTCTTT,CASSGPQPRQGAFF
TRBJ2-7,TRBV10-3,TRBD2,.,TGTGCCATCAGTGCGTTACTAGCGGGGGGACTCTCCTACGAGCAGTACTTC,CAISALLAGGLSYEQYF
TRBJ1-5,TRBV27,TRBD1,.,TGTGCCAGCTCCATACAGGGGGCCGGTCAGCCCCAGCATTTT,CASSIQGAGQPQHF
TRBJ2-1,TRBV6-4,TRBD2,.,TGTGCCAGCAGTCTTACTCCGGCGGGGGGGTACAATGAGCAGTTCTTC,CASSLTPAGGYNEQFF
TRBJ2-2,TRBV4-1,.,.,TGCGCCAGCAGCCAAGCCGTTCCCGGGACTGTTAACACCGGGGAGCTGTTTTTT,CASSQAVPGTVNTGELFF
TRBJ2-6,TRBV6-5,.,.,TGTGCCAGCAGCCGTCAGTTCTCTGGGGCCAACGTCCTGACTTTC,CASSRQFSGANVLTF
TRBJ2-5,TRBV7-5,.,.,TGTGCCAGAAGCTTAGAGGGACTAGCTGAAAAAGGGAAGGAGACCCAGTACTTC,CARSLEGLAEKGKETQYF
TRBJ1-6,TRBV12-5,.,.,TGTGCTAGTGTTGGCTCACCCCTCCACTTT,CASVGSPLHF
TRBJ2-7,TRBV29-1,.,.,TGCAGCGTTGGGAGCCCCTACGAGCAGTACTTC,CSVGSPYEQYF
TRBJ1-2,TRBV28,TRBD1,.,TGTGCCAGCAGTTCTGGGACAGAGAGGATCTATGGCTACACCTTC,CASSSGTERIYGYTF
TRBJ2-7,TRBV4-1,TRBD1,.,TGCGCCAGCAGCCAAGCTCCGGGACAGGGGCCTCCCCTGTACTTC,CASSQAPGQGPPLYF
TRBJ2-5,TRBV7-7,TRBD2,.,TGTGCTAGCAGCTTGGTCCCGGGACTATCCCAAGAGACCCAGTACTTC,CASSLVPGLSQETQYF
TRBJ1-1,TRBV23-1,.,.,TGCGCCAGCAGTTCCACACGTGAAGCTTTCTTT,CASSSTREAFF
TRBJ2-1,TRBV4-1,TRBD2,.,TGCGCCAGCAGACTAGCGGGAGGGGACTACAATGAGCAGTTCTTC,CASRLAGGDYNEQFF
TRBJ2-7,TRBV7-8,TRBD2,.,TGTGCCAGCAGTTTCTATTTTGGCCTAGCGGGGGATGGGTCCGACTACGAGCAGTACTTC,CASSFYFGLAGDGSDYEQYF
TRBJ2-3,TRBV29-1,TRBD2,.,TGCAGCGTGGGGACTAGCGGGGTGGGCCCAGATACGCAGTATTTT,CSVGTSGVGPDTQYF
TRBJ1-1,TRBV27,.,.,TGTGCCAGCAGTTCGTCCAGGGTGAACACTGAAGCTTTCTTT,CASSSSRVNTEAFF
TRBJ1-3,TRBV4-1,.,.,TGCGCCAGCAGCCAAAAAACCGGGACGCAGGGGTTGGCTGGAAACACCATATATTTT,CASSQKTGTQGLAGNTIYF
TRBJ2-7,TRBV28,.,.,TGTGCCAGCAGTCCGCAGGGGACCGGGCTACGCGAGCAGTACTTC,CASSPQGTGLREQYF
TRBJ1-2,TRBV7-9,.,.,TGTGCCAGCAGCGCGTCGGGGAGTACTAACTATGGCTACACCTTC,CASSASGSTNYGYTF
TRBJ1-1,TRBV6-5,TRBD1,few,TGTGCCAGCAGCCGTGACAGGGGAGGCACTGAAGCTTTCTTT,CASSRDRGGTEAFF
TRBJ1-1,TRBV2,.,.,TGTGCCAGCATCAAAGGGAGGGACTCAAATGAAGCTTTCTTT,CASIKGRDSNEAFF
TRBJ1-4,TRBV30,.,.,TGTGCCTGGTCACTAGTTAATGAAAAACTGTTTTTT,CAWSLVNEKLFF
TRBJ2-3,TRBV3-1/TRBV3-2,.,.,TGTGCCAGCAGCCAAGATCTTCAAGTCGGTTTAACAGATACGCAGTATTTT,CASSQDLQVGLTDTQYF
TRBJ1-6,TRBV12-3/TRBV12-4,TRBD1,.,TGTGCCAGCACTAGACAGGGTGGTTCACCCCTCCACTTT,CASTRQGGSPLHF
TRBJ2-7,TRBV5-5,TRBD1,few,TGTGCCAGCAGCCCAGGGACAGGGGGTTACTACGAGCAGTACTTC,CASSPGTGGYYEQYF
TRBJ2-5,TRBV4-2,.,.,TGTGCCAGCAGCCCACAGGGCAGCTTTCAAGAGACCCAGTACTTC,CASSPQGSFQETQYF
TRBJ2-2,TRBV19,TRBD1,once,TGTGCCAGTAGCCACGGACAGGGGCTCGGGGAGCTGTTTTTT,CASSHGQGLGELFF
TRBJ1-3,TRBV4-3,TRBD1,.,TGCGCCAGCAGCCAAGTCACCAATCCGGGACAGGGTTCTGGAAACACCATATATTTT,CASSQVTNPGQGSGNTIYF
TRBJ2-7,TRBV9,.,.,TGTGCCAGCAGCGTAGGAGGTACCCCCTATAACGAGCAGTACTTC,CASSVGGTPYNEQYF
TRBJ2-3,TRBV30,TRBD2,.,TGTGCCTGGAGTGGGGGGGGGTTCACAGATACGCAGTATTTT,CAWSGGGFTDTQYF
TRBJ2-7,TRBV2,.,.,TGTGCCAGCAGTCTCCCTTCCGGGATCCCCAGCGACGAGCAGTACTTC,CASSLPSGIPSDEQYF
TRBJ1-1,TRBV7-9,.,.,TGTGCCAGCAGCTTTGGGGCCCAGGGGCCGGCTTTCTTT,CASSFGAQGPAFF
TRBJ2-7,TRBV28,TRBD1,many,TGTGCCAGCAGTCCTATACCCGGTGGACAGGGTATCGTCCTTGGCGAGCAGTACTTC,CASSPIPGGQGIVLGEQYF
TRBJ2-1,TRBV5-4,TRBD2,once,TGTGCCAGCAGCCGTACTAGCGGGGGTAATGAGCAGTTCTTC,CASSRTSGGNEQFF
TRBJ2-1,TRBV5-1,TRBD2,.,TGCGCCAGCAGCCCGGGCGGGACTAGCGGGGTGAATGAGCAGTTCTTC,CASSPGGTSGVNEQFF
TRBJ1-5,TRBV27,.,.,TGTGCCAGCAGACCCGACAGCCGGGGGTGGCTGGATTTCGATCAGCCCCAGCATTTT,CASRPDSRGWLDFDQPQHF
TRBJ2-4,TRBV4-1,.,.,TGCGCCAGCAGCCAAGACAGTTTAGCCAAAAACATTCAGTACTTC,CASSQDSLAKNIQYF
TRBJ1-2,TRBV5-1,.,.,TGCGCCAGCAGCTTTCAGGGAAACTATGGCTACACCTTC,CASSFQGNYGYTF
TRBJ1-2,TRBV19,.,few,TGTGCCAGTAGTAGACGGACTGCGTCTAGTGGCTACACCTTC,CASSRRTASSGYTF
TRBJ2-7,TRBV19,TRBD1,.,TGTGCCAGTAGTCCGGGACAGGGGGCACGGCAGTACTTC,CASSPGQGARQYF
TRBJ2-5,TRBV29-1,TRBD2,once,TGCAGCGTTGATTGGAGCGGGGGCCAAGAGACCCAGTACTTC,CSVDWSGGQETQYF
TRBJ1-2,TRBV10-1,.,once,TGCGCCAGCAGTGAGGATACGACAGGTGCCTATGGCTACACCTTC,CASSEDTTGAYGYTF
TRBJ1-2,TRBV5-1,TRBD1,.,TGCGCCAGCAGCTTGACACAGGGACAGCCGAATGGCTACACCTTC,CASSLTQGQPNGYTF
TRBJ1-1,TRBV18,.,.,TGTGCCAGCTCACCTACAGGCGGTGGGTACACTGAAGCTTTCTTT,CASSPTGGGYTEAFF
TRBJ2-1,TRBV7-8,TRBD2,.,TGTGCCAGCAGCTTTGAGCGGGGGGCTGCCTACAATGAGCAGTTCTTC,CASSFERGAAYNEQFF
TRBJ2-1,TRBV7-9,.,.,TGTGCCAGCAGCTTAGGGGAGCGGCCCTACAATGAGCAGTTCTTC,CASSLGERPYNEQFF
TRBJ1-1,TRBV28,.,.,TGTGCCACCCGATGGAGTGGGGAGAGCACTGAAGCTTTCTTT,CATRWSGESTEAFF
TRBJ2-2,TRBV19,TRBD2,.,TGTGCCAGTTGTAGCGGGATAAACACCGGGGAGCTGTTTTTT,CASCSGINTGELFF
TRBJ1-2,TRBV7-2,TRBD1,.,TGTGCCAGCAGCTCACAGGGGGCGGTCGGGTATGGCTACACCTTC,CASSSQGAVGYGYTF
TRBJ1-2,TRBV27,.,.,TGTGCCAGCAGTACCTTTGGCGCCGGGTTTCACTATGGCTACACCTTC,CASSTFGAGFHYGYTF